These 32 T cell receptor beta chains were all obtained from the same sample, sequenced in a study of blood T cell repertoires in COVID-19. TCRdb's copy holds only in-frame clones and misses some; the assay was immunoSEQ multiplex PCR. This table has more than 15,000 clones, approximately 85% appearing once. The sample taken for sequencing was peripheral blood. The source is a man of 80 years or more with active COVID-19.

In this sample, this clone turned up a few times. The chain links TRBV5-3 to TRBJ2-3; 10 bases match TRBD2. TRBV5-3 is sorted into the ORF group, with uncertain function. With 4 bases clipped from V and 2 bases from J, the junction kept 4 bases outside the gene matches. The CDR3 runs 15 residues. The CDR3 reads CARSRGLAVTDTQYF. DNA for the CDR3: TGTGCCAGAAGCCGAGGACTAGCGGTCACAGATACGCAGTATTTT.

The chain uses TRBV27 and TRBJ1-3; D is possibly TRBD1 (5 bases). The V end was cut by 5 bases, the J end by 0 bases, with 11 bases between. The germline V gene encodes CDR1 MNHEY and CDR2 SMNVEV (reference sequence). The CDR3 extends over 15 amino acids. The CDR3 reads CASSPGLNSGNTIYF. The DNA of the CDR3 is TGTGCCAGCAGTCCGGGACTTAACTCTGGAAACACCATATATTTT.

The V gene is TRBV6-5, the J gene TRBJ2-7; D possibly corresponds to TRBD2 (6 bases). In germline, CDR1 is MNHEY, CDR2 SVGAGI. Deletions cut 6 bases from V and 3 bases from J, with 9 bases between. CDR3 length: 12 amino acids. This CDR3 reads CASRAGYYEQYF. The CDR3 bases are TGTGCCAGCAGGGCGGGGTACTACGAGCAGTACTTC.

The V gene is TRBV10-3, the J gene TRBJ2-3; TRBD2 aligns across 9 bases. J gave up 6 bases and V 7 bases, and 11 bases lay outside the gene matches. The CDR3 is 15 amino acids. The germline CDR1 and CDR2 sequences are ENHRY and SYGVKD. The CDR3 coding sequence is TGTGCCATCAATCAGCGGGAGGACTCCTCGGATACGCAGTATTTT. Its protein is CAINQREDSSDTQYF.

J is TRBJ1-2 and V is TRBV28; tentative D call: TRBD1 (5 bases). The CDR3 extends over 15 amino acids. V was cut by 1 base and J by 7 bases, with 16 bases left in between. Germline V gives CDR1 MDHEN, CDR2 SYDVKM. The CDR3 protein is CASSLSARVVGGYTF. CDR3 bases: TGTGCCAGCAGTTTATCGGCCAGGGTAGTAGGTGGCTACACCTTC.

The chain combines TRBV19 with TRBJ2-4, with D perhaps TRBD2 (7 bases). Germline CDR1 reads LNHDA; CDR2 reads SQIVND (reference sequence). This CDR3 contains 17 residues. Deletions cut 0 bases from V and 0 bases from J, with 12 bases between. This chain's CDR3 is CASSIDNGGLAKNIQYF. In DNA, the CDR3 is TGTGCCAGTAGTATAGATAACGGGGGGCTAGCCAAAAACATTCAGTACTTC. Full variable domain (outside the CDR3, taken from reference TRBV19 and TRBJ2-4): DGGITQSPKYLFRKEGQNVTLSCEQNLNHDAMYWYRQDPGQGLRLIYYSQIVNDFQKGDIAEGYSVSREKKESFPLTVTSAQKNPTAFYLCASSIDNGGLAKNIQYFGAGTRLSVL.

The CDR3 coding sequence is TGTGCCAGCAGCTTAGGAAGCGGGATGGGGGAGACCCAGTACTTC. It is translated as CASSLGSGMGETQYF. The genes are TRBV7-8 and TRBJ2-5, with 7 bases aligning to TRBD2. CDR1 and CDR2 from the germline V gene are SGHVS and FQNEAQ. J lost 5 bases, V lost 1 base, and 7 bases had no gene match. This CDR3 region has 15 residues.

The chain couples TRBV19 to TRBJ1-2, with D tentatively TRBD1 (5 bases). In germline, CDR1 is LNHDA, CDR2 SQIVND (reference sequence). V was clipped by 9 bases and J by 3 bases, with 11 bases between them. The length of the CDR3 is 12 residues. The CDR3 nucleotides read TGTGCCAGCGGGAGAGGGGACTATGGCTACACCTTC. It specifies CASGRGDYGYTF.

This chain links TRBV28 with TRBJ2-1; D may be TRBD2 (7 bases). This CDR3 is 15 amino acids long. Deletions cut 6 bases from V and 7 bases from J, with 19 bases between. Per the germline V gene, CDR1 is MDHEN and CDR2 is SYDVKM. In DNA, the CDR3 is TGTGCCAGCAGGAAACTAGCGCGAGGGGGAAATGAGCAGTTCTTC. It specifies CASRKLARGGNEQFF.

The chain couples TRBV2 to TRBJ2-3; 12 nucleotides match TRBD2. Germline loops: CDR1 SNHLY, CDR2 FYNNEI. This CDR3 has 17 residues. V was pared by 2 bases and J by 5 bases, with 8 bases of the junction left unmatched. CDR3 DNA sequence: TGTGCCAGCAGTGAAATGACAAGGACTAGCGGGAAAGATACGCAGTATTTT. Protein: CASSEMTRTSGKDTQYF.

V is TRBV6-6 and J is TRBJ2-7; 9 bases are shared with TRBD2. CDR1 is MNHNY and CDR2 is SVGAGI in the germline V gene (reference sequence). CDR3 length: 14 amino acids. V gave up 6 bases and J gave up 2 bases; unmatched junction bases: 5. The CDR3 loop reads CASSQASGTYEQYF. The CDR3 bases are TGTGCCAGCAGCCAAGCTAGCGGGACCTACGAGCAGTACTTC.

V and J are TRBV3-1 (or the pseudogene TRBV3-2) and TRBJ1-2; D is possibly TRBD1 (6 bases). V lost 6 bases and J lost 5, with 19 bases in between. The CDR3 has 15 amino acids. Germline V gene data show CDR1 as LGHDT and CDR2 as YNNKEL (reference sequence). CDR3: CASRPARQGPYGYTF. Here the CDR3 DNA reads TGTGCCAGCAGGCCTGCCCGTCAGGGGCCTTATGGCTACACCTTC.

This clone was found once. This chain links TRBV4-1 with TRBJ2-5; TRBD2 aligns across 13 bases. From germline, CDR1 is MGHRA and CDR2 YSYEKL. V shed 4 bases, J shed 4 bases, and the junction held 0 bases outside the gene matches. The CDR3 has 14 amino acids. The CDR3 reads CASSRLAGGETQYF. CDR3 bases: TGCGCCAGCAGCCGACTAGCGGGAGGAGAGACCCAGTACTTC.

V gene TRBV4-1 combines with J gene TRBJ2-7; D not resolved. Looked up from germline, CDR1 is MGHRA and CDR2 is YSYEKL. The V gene lost 0 bases and the J gene lost 0 bases, with 9 bases spanning the gap. The CDR3 contains 15 residues. The CDR3, as DNA: TGCGCCAGCAGCCAAGATCCAGTCCCCTCCTACGAGCAGTACTTC. It encodes CASSQDPVPSYEQYF.

This chain connects TRBV2 to TRBJ2-5; 8 bases align to TRBD2. CDR3 size: 15 residues. CDR1 SNHLY and CDR2 FYNNEI come from the germline V gene. Unmatched junction bases numbered 6, after V lost 2 bases and J lost 4 bases. In DNA form, the CDR3 reads TGTGCCAGCAGTGAATTGGGCCTAGCGGGAGAGACCCAGTACTTC. Translating it yields CASSELGLAGETQYF.

The CDR3 spells CASSLVLVRAGELFF. The CDR3 DNA follows: TGTGCCAGCAGCTTAGTCTTGGTCAGGGCCGGGGAGCTGTTTTTT. This chain uses TRBV7-2 with TRBJ2-2, with D tentatively TRBD1 (5 bases). Trimming stripped 1 base from V and 6 bases from J, with 12 bases between. CDR3 length: 15 amino acids. Germline assignment: CDR1 SGHTA and CDR2 FQGNSA.

This clone has just a few counts. This rearrangement joins TRBV5-1 to TRBJ2-5; 12 bases are a match to TRBD2. The V gene's germline CDR1 is SGHRS and CDR2 YFSETQ. With V trimmed by 0 bases and J by 6 bases, 0 bases remained unmatched. The CDR3 contains 14 residues. Here the CDR3 DNA reads TGCGCCAGCAGCTTGGGGACTAGCGGGAAGACCCAGTACTTC. This sequence encodes CASSLGTSGKTQYF.

The V and J genes are TRBV2 and TRBJ1-4; no reliable D call. The CDR3 length is 16 residues. Trimming took 4 bases from V and 7 from J, leaving 19 bases between them. Germline CDR1 is SNHLY and CDR2 is FYNNEI. The CDR3 sequence: CASSVELARMGEKLFF. The CDR3 DNA sequence: TGTGCCAGCAGTGTAGAACTTGCTAGGATGGGTGAAAAACTGTTTTTT.

J is TRBJ2-1 and V is TRBV6-5; 10 bases line up with TRBD1. Germline V gives CDR1 MNHEY, CDR2 SVGAGI. This CDR3 contains 13 residues. V shed 7 bases and J 9 bases; nucleotides not matched to a gene: 6. CDR3 region: CASTDRGQGEQFF. The CDR3 DNA is TGTGCCAGCACCGACAGGGGGCAAGGTGAGCAGTTCTTC.

The CDR3 DNA reads TGCAGCGTTGAAGGATTTGGAGGGACTGAAGCTTTCTTT. Translating gives CSVEGFGGTEAFF. The J gene is TRBJ1-1, the V gene TRBV29-1, with D hard to call. The germline V gene encodes CDR1 SQVTM and CDR2 ANQGSEA. The CDR3 length is 13 residues. The V and J ends lost 1 base and 5 bases respectively, with 11 bases between them.

The genes are TRBV28 and TRBJ2-2, with D unresolved. CDR3 size: 11 residues. V was trimmed by 5 bases and J by 8 bases, leaving 6 bases between them. CDR1 is MDHEN and CDR2 is SYDVKM in the germline V gene. The CDR3 spells CASSKRGELFF. The DNA of the CDR3 is TGTGCCAGCAGTAAGAGGGGGGAGCTGTTTTTT.

This chain links TRBV4-2 with TRBJ2-3, with D possibly being TRBD2 (5 bases). Germline CDR1 reads LGHNA; CDR2 reads YNFKEQ. Trimming left V 0 bases short and J 0 bases short, with 13 bases between. The CDR3 has 17 amino acids. The CDR3 loop reads CASSQERAGSSTDTQYF. DNA of the CDR3: TGTGCCAGCAGCCAAGAGCGGGCCGGGTCTAGCACAGATACGCAGTATTTT.

The count of this clone is one. The rearrangement joins TRBV4-3 to TRBJ1-1, with D perhaps matching TRBD1 (5 bases). The germline gives CDR1 LGHNA, CDR2 YSLEER. Trimming left V 3 bases short and J 5 bases short, with 13 bases between. The CDR3 sequence is 14 residues long. CDR3 nucleotides: TGCGCCAGCAGCCACCATGGACACCAGACTGAAGCTTTCTTT. Protein: CASSHHGHQTEAFF.

The J gene is TRBJ1-1, the V gene TRBV6-6, with a weak D call TRBD1 (6 bases). The CDR3 contains 14 residues. The V end lost 0 bases, the J end lost 5 bases, and 10 bases lay between the germline ends. Germline V lookup: CDR1 MNHNY, CDR2 SVGAGI (reference sequence). DNA for the CDR3: TGTGCCAGCAGTTACTCTGAAAGGGGGACTGAAGCTTTCTTT. It encodes CASSYSERGTEAFF.

V gene TRBV19 combines with J gene TRBJ1-5, with 11 bases lining up with TRBD1. Germline CDR1 reads LNHDA; CDR2 reads SQIVND (reference sequence). Trimming took 7 bases from V and 4 from J; bases not matched to a gene: 21. The CDR3 is 20 amino acids. CDR3 in amino acids: CASTAVGRDRGIGRNQPQHF. The CDR3 DNA sequence: TGTGCCAGTACCGCCGTCGGGCGGGACAGGGGGATCGGGCGGAATCAGCCCCAGCATTTT.

This clone was counted a few times. The rearrangement joins TRBV6-2 or TRBV6-3 to TRBJ2-3; tentative D call: TRBD2 (6 bases). The CDR3 extends over 16 amino acids. V lost 2 bases, J lost 0 bases, and 12 bases lay in between. Germline V gives CDR1 MNHEY, CDR2 SVGEGT. CDR3 region: CASSYGGRPSTDTQYF. The CDR3 DNA sequence: TGTGCCAGCAGTTACGGGGGGAGGCCGAGCACAGATACGCAGTATTTT.

The chain recombines TRBV28 with TRBJ2-3, with 11 bases aligning to TRBD2. The V and J ends lost 4 bases and 1 base, in that order; junction bases with no gene match: 1. CDR3 length: 15 residues. Germline CDR1 MDHEN, CDR2 SYDVKM. As DNA, the CDR3 is TGTGCCAGCAGTTATAGCGGGGGGGGCACAGATACGCAGTATTTT. Protein product: CASSYSGGGTDTQYF.

The gene calls are TRBV14 and TRBJ2-1; D remains unclear. CDR1 and CDR2 (germline): SGHDN, FVKESK. The CDR3 loop spans 13 amino acids. The V and J ends lost 5 bases and 5 bases respectively, with 10 bases between them. The CDR3 reads CASSDHDNNEQFF. The CDR3 nucleotides are TGTGCCAGCAGCGACCATGACAACAATGAGCAGTTCTTC.

The V and J genes are TRBV6-2 or TRBV6-3 and TRBJ2-1; 8 positions match TRBD2. The germline CDR1 and CDR2 sequences are MNHEY and SVGEGT. The J segment lost 6 bases and the V segment lost 4 bases, leaving 8 bases of the junction unmatched. This CDR3 contains 15 residues. The CDR3 loop reads CASSFRGLVINEQFF. CDR3 DNA sequence: TGTGCCAGCAGTTTCCGGGGACTAGTGATCAATGAGCAGTTCTTC.

The J gene is TRBJ2-7, the V gene TRBV29-1, with D perhaps TRBD2 (5 bases). This CDR3 is built from 12 residues. Germline assignment: CDR1 SQVTM and CDR2 ANQGSEA. V lost 4 bases and J lost 2, with 9 bases in between. The CDR3 is CSVGPGTYEQYF. CDR3 in DNA: TGCAGCGTTGGACCGGGGACCTACGAGCAGTACTTC.

V usage is TRBV19 and J usage is TRBJ2-7; 9 bases fit TRBD2. Germline V gene lookup returns CDR1 LNHDA and CDR2 SQIVND (reference sequence). The CDR3 loop spans 14 amino acids. With 5 bases clipped from V and 3 bases from J, the junction kept 5 bases outside the gene matches. CDR3 nucleotide sequence: TGTGCCAGTAGTCCGGGGACTAGCAGCTACGAGCAGTACTTC. This gives the protein CASSPGTSSYEQYF.

The chain combines TRBV6-1 with TRBJ2-7; D is perhaps TRBD1 (5 bases). The CDR3 is 13 amino acids. Trimming stripped 2 bases from V and 4 bases from J, with 9 bases between. Germline CDR1 reads MNHNS; CDR2 reads SASEGT. The CDR3 here is CASSEFKGYEQYF. In DNA, the CDR3 is TGTGCCAGCAGTGAATTTAAGGGGTACGAGCAGTACTTC.